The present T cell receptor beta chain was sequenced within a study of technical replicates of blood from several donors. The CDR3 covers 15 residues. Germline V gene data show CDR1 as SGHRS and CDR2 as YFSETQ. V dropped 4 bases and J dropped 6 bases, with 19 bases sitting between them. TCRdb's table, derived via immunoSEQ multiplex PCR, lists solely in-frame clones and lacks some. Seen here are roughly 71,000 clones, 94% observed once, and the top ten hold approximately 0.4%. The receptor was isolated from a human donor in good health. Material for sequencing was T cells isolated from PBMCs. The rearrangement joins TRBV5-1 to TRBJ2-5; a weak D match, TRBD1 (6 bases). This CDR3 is CASSLAGTTSQTQYF. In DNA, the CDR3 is TGCGCCAGCAGCCTAGCCGGGACAACGAGTCAGACCCAGTACTTC.